The 6 T cell receptor beta chains below all came from one sample that was sequenced in a study of blood T cells in healthy people across ages. A second PCR, run for roughly 7 to 12 cycles, used a sample-barcoded 5' primer plus a J-beta primer mix. A single record per CDR3 protein comes from TCRdb applying MiXCR to the 5' RACE reads. The table has under 950,000 distinct CDR3 sequences, about a fifth seen once. The sample consisted of blood. Receptors originate from a man aged 65-85 years in good health.

This clonotype turned up a few times. The genes are TRBV7-2 and TRBJ2-6; no clear D. The CDR3 is 15 amino acids. From germline, CDR1 is SGHTA and CDR2 FQGNSA. Trimming removed 1 base at V and 2 bases at J, with 6 bases between. The CDR3 DNA reads as TGTGCCAGCAGCTTAGAGGTAGCTGGGGCCAACGTCCTGACTTTC. It translates to CASSLEVAGANVLTF.

This rearrangement joins TRBV12-3 or TRBV12-4 to TRBJ1-1, with D hard to call. The germline V and J ends were trimmed by 6 bases and 3 bases, with 11 bases remaining between them. The CDR3 is made up of 13 amino acids. CDR3 amino acids: CASSSFTHTEAFF. In DNA, the CDR3 is TGTGCCAGCAGCTCCTTTACACACACTGAAGCTTTCTTT.

The gene calls are TRBV12-3 or TRBV12-4 and TRBJ2-1; perhaps TRBD1 as D (5 bases). The better agreement between TRBJ2-7 and the DNA end casts doubt on the J call. The CDR3 consists of 14 residues. CDR3 DNA sequence: TGTGCCAGCAGCCTGGACGCAGGGAACTACGAGCAGTACGTC. This encodes CASSLDAGNYEQYV.

The chain combines TRBV7-9 with TRBJ2-5; TRBD1 might be the D (7 bases). The DNA end is more similar to TRBJ2-1, so the J call may be wrong. Germline CDR1 SEHNR, CDR2 FQNEAQ (reference sequence). This CDR3 is 15 amino acids long. The CDR3: CASSLMQGGPVEQFF. The CDR3 region has the DNA TGTGCCAGCAGCTTAATGCAGGGGGGCCCGGTGGAGCAGTTCTTC.

This clonotype was recorded a few times. The chain joins TRBV18 to TRBJ2-1, with D perhaps TRBD1 (6 bases). The V gene's germline CDR1 is KGHSH and CDR2 LQKENI. The V end was cut by 5 bases, the J end by 10 bases, with 21 bases between. The CDR3 spans 15 residues. The CDR3 DNA reads as TGTGCCAGCTCAATGGACAGCCACGTTGTAGGGGAGCAGTTCTTC. Translation gives CASSMDSHVVGEQFF.

The chain recombines TRBV5-5 with TRBJ2-3; D gene ambiguous. The germline V and J ends were trimmed by 0 bases and 4 bases, with 6 bases remaining between them. The germline gives CDR1 SGHKS, CDR2 YYEKEE (reference sequence). The CDR3 length is 13 residues. The CDR3 spells CASSLANADTQYF. In nucleotides, the CDR3 is TGTGCCAGCAGCTTGGCCAACGCAGATACGCAGTATTTT.